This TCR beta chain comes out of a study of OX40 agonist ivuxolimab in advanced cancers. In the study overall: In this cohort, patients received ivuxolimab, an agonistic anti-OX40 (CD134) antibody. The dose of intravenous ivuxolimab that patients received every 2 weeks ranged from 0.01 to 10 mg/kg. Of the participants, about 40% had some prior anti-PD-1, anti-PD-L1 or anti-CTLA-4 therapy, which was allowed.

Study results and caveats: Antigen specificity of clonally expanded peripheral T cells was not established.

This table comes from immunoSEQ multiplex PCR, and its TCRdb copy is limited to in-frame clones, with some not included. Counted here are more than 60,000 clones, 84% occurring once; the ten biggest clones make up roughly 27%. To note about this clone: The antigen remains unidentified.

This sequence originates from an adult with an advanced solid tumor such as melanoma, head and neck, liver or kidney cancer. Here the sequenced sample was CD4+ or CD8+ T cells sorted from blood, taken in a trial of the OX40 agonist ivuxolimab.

The CDR3 DNA is TGCGCCAGCAGCTTGGGCACAGCTCCCTATGGCTACACCTTC. Its translation is CASSLGTAPYGYTF. This chain links TRBV5-1 with TRBJ1-2; D call uncertain. Germline V CDR1 and CDR2: SGHRS, YFSETQ. The CDR3 has 14 residues. V dropped 0 bases and J dropped 4 bases, with 10 bases sitting between them. The full variable domain, rest sourced from reference TRBV5-1 and TRBJ1-2, is KAGVTQTPRYLIKTRGQQVTLSCSPISGHRSVSWYQQTPGQGLQFLFEYFSETQRNKGNFPGRFSGRQFSNSRSEMNVSTLELGDSALYLCASSLGTAPYGYTFGSGTRLTVV.